These 23 T cell receptor beta chains came from one sample sequenced in a study of blood T cell repertoires in COVID-19. Clones were sequenced by immunoSEQ multiplex PCR, and TCRdb holds only the in-frame ones, with some missing. The sample carries over 350,000 clones, roughly 87% recorded once. Sequencing was performed on PBMCs or T cells enriched from blood (not recorded which). The receptor source for this set is a woman aged 18-29 years with acute COVID-19.

The chain joins TRBV5-1 to TRBJ1-6, with TRBD1 as a possible D gene (5 bases). The germline CDR1 and CDR2 sequences are SGHRS and YFSETQ. V lost 4 bases and J lost 10, with 18 bases in between. The CDR3 length is 15 residues. The CDR3 DNA follows: TGCGCCAGCAGCCCGCTTCGGGGGTTGCAGTCACCCCTCCACTTT. It encodes CASSPLRGLQSPLHF.

Turning to this clone: The sample holds other DNA sequences that translate to the same CDR3. The V gene is TRBV10-3, the J gene TRBJ2-5; a weak D match, TRBD2 (5 bases). V lost 2 bases and J lost 2, with 6 bases in between. Germline values: CDR1 ENHRY, CDR2 SYGVKD. This CDR3 has 13 residues. Here the CDR3 reads CAISEGLQETQYF. CDR3 DNA sequence: TGTGCCATCAGTGAGGGACTTCAAGAGACCCAGTACTTC.

This clone was seen once. This chain uses TRBV24-1 with TRBJ2-5, with 7 bases lining up with TRBD1. Germline V lookup: CDR1 KGHDR, CDR2 SFDVKD. The CDR3 covers 15 residues. The trim removed 2 bases at V and 5 bases at J, leaving 7 bases unmatched. CDR3 residues: CATSDSPDRWETQYF. Written as DNA, the CDR3 is TGTGCCACCAGTGATTCGCCGGACAGGTGGGAGACCCAGTACTTC.

This sequence joins TRBV7-2 and TRBJ2-7; 14 nucleotides line up with TRBD2. Germline V gene sequence: CDR1 SGHTA, CDR2 FQGNSA. There are 14 residues in the CDR3. Trimming removed 5 bases from V and 11 bases from J; junction bases left unmatched: 8. The CDR3, as DNA: TGTGCCAGCAGCCCCGGGACTAGCGGGAGTTGGAAGTACTTC. Translation gives CASSPGTSGSWKYF.

The chain combines TRBV7-9 with TRBJ1-2; a weak D match, TRBD1 (6 bases). The CDR3 runs 16 residues. The ends were cut back, 4 bases at V and 0 bases at J, with 15 bases in the middle. Germline V gives CDR1 SEHNR, CDR2 FQNEAQ (reference sequence). CDR3 residues: CASSSPQGKANYGYTF. Here the CDR3 DNA reads TGTGCCAGCAGCTCCCCCCAGGGGAAAGCTAACTATGGCTACACCTTC.

The J gene is TRBJ1-1, the V gene TRBV5-4; D is undetermined. Germline CDR1 SGHNT, CDR2 YYREEE (reference sequence). The V end lost 0 bases, the J end lost 10 bases, and 10 bases lay between the germline ends. The CDR3 loop spans 12 amino acids. The CDR3 nucleotides read TGTGCCAGCAGCTTGGAAAAAGGAGGAGCTTTCTTT. Encoded protein: CASSLEKGGAFF.

The CDR3 bases are TGTGCCAGTAGTATGGTATTTGGGGGGGGCCAGCCCCAGCATTTT. This codes for CASSMVFGGGQPQHF. The chain couples TRBV19 to TRBJ1-5, with a tentative D call TRBD1 (6 bases). The CDR3 contains 15 residues. Per germline, CDR1 LNHDA and CDR2 SQIVND (reference sequence). The V gene lost 3 bases and the J gene lost 7 bases, with 16 bases spanning the gap. Drawing the rest from reference TRBV19 and TRBJ1-5, the complete variable domain is DGGITQSPKYLFRKEGQNVTLSCEQNLNHDAMYWYRQDPGQGLRLIYYSQIVNDFQKGDIAEGYSVSREKKESFPLTVTSAQKNPTAFYLCASSMVFGGGQPQHFGDGTRLSIL.

Points on this clone: An end of the junction does not agree with germline; a read error may underlie this. The V call is TRBV10-3, the J call TRBJ2-1, with D possibly matching TRBD2 (6 bases). In germline, CDR1 is ENHRY, CDR2 SYGVKD. There are 14 residues in the CDR3. CDR3 nucleotides: TGTGCCATCGGTGAGTCCGTGGGAGGCAATGAGCAGTTCTTC. Protein product: CAIGESVGGNEQFF.

V and J are TRBV14 and TRBJ2-7; D unclear. V was shortened by 2 bases and J by 3 bases, with 20 bases between the two germline ends. This CDR3 region has 17 residues. The germline V gene has CDR1 SGHDN and CDR2 FVKESK. The CDR3 is CASSQNSLLGWSYEQYF. The CDR3 region has the DNA TGTGCCAGCAGCCAAAATTCCCTCTTAGGATGGAGCTACGAGCAGTACTTC. The whole variable domain, filled in from reference TRBV14 and TRBJ2-7, reads EAGVTQFPSHSVIEKGQTVTLRCDPISGHDNLYWYRRVMGKEIKFLLHFVKESKQDESGMPNNRFLAERTGGTYSTLKVQPAELEDSGVYFCASSQNSLLGWSYEQYFGPGTRLTVT.

V gene TRBV5-4 combines with J gene TRBJ2-7; D ambiguous. Germline V lookup: CDR1 SGHNT, CDR2 YYREEE (reference sequence). Deletions cut 2 bases from V and 0 bases from J, with 9 bases between. This CDR3 has 14 residues. CDR3 coding DNA: TGTGCCAGCAGCTTTAAATCCAGCTCCTACGAGCAGTACTTC. This translates into CASSFKSSSYEQYF.

The rearrangement links TRBV3-1 (or the pseudogene TRBV3-2) to TRBJ1-3; possible D gene TRBD1, 6 bases. V lost 0 bases to trimming and J lost 0 bases, with 9 bases between them. This CDR3 spans 16 amino acids. Germline-derived CDR1 and CDR2 are LGHDT and YNNKEL (reference sequence). The CDR3 loop is CASSQEGHFSGNTIYF. The CDR3 region has the DNA TGTGCCAGCAGCCAAGAGGGACACTTCTCTGGAAACACCATATATTTT.

The rearrangement links TRBV6-1 to TRBJ1-2; D not resolved. The length of the CDR3 is 16 residues. Looked up from germline, CDR1 is MNHNS and CDR2 is SASEGT. The V end lost 2 bases, the J end lost 9 bases, and 22 bases lay between the germline ends. CDR3 loop: CASSETGSAFRSSYTF. DNA for the CDR3: TGTGCCAGCAGTGAAACCGGGTCGGCATTTCGGTCTAGCTACACCTTC.

V gene TRBV6-5 combines with J gene TRBJ2-7; maybe TRBD2 (6 bases). CDR1 and CDR2 from the germline V gene are MNHEY and SVGAGI. Deletions cut 7 bases from V and 2 bases from J, with 15 bases between. This CDR3 contains 14 residues. The CDR3 DNA reads TGTGCCAGCACCAAAGTTGGAGGGCCCTACGAGCAGTACTTC. It translates to CASTKVGGPYEQYF.

Only a few counts were recorded for this clone. DNA of the CDR3: TGTGCCACCAGTGATTTGTTCTCCGGGGAGCTGTTTTTT. Translating gives CATSDLFSGELFF. This chain uses TRBV24-1 with TRBJ2-2, with D unresolved. Per the germline V gene, CDR1 is KGHDR and CDR2 is SFDVKD. The CDR3 runs 13 residues. Trimming removed 0 bases from V and 6 bases from J, with 4 bases in between.

This chain uses TRBV7-9 with TRBJ2-1; D gene ambiguous. The germline V and J ends were trimmed by 5 bases and 4 bases, with 12 bases remaining between them. The CDR3 sequence is 14 residues long. Per the germline V gene, CDR1 is SEHNR and CDR2 is FQNEAQ (reference sequence). This chain's CDR3 is CASSPSQQYNEQFF. The DNA of the CDR3 is TGTGCCAGCAGCCCAAGCCAACAGTACAATGAGCAGTTCTTC.

Written as DNA, the CDR3 is TGCAGCGTTGAAGATAGGGGCCTTAAAGGATCCTACACCTTC. The encoded protein is CSVEDRGLKGSYTF. The chain links TRBV29-1 to TRBJ1-2; possibly TRBD1 for D (5 bases). Trimming cost V 0 bases and J 10 bases, with 18 bases left between them. The CDR3 is 14 residues long. From germline, CDR1 is SQVTM and CDR2 ANQGSEA.

This clone was picked up a small number of times. The rearrangement joins TRBV7-6 to TRBJ1-4, with 7 bases that match TRBD1. Germline CDR1 and CDR2: SGHVS and FNYEAQ. The junction had 2 bases not matched to a gene; V was cut back by 4 bases and J by 0 bases. The CDR3 is 15 residues long. CDR3 in amino acids: CASSSRGSTNEKLFF. The CDR3 DNA reads TGTGCCAGCAGCTCCAGGGGGTCAACTAATGAAAAACTGTTTTTT. Full variable domain (remainder filled in from reference TRBV7-6 and TRBJ1-4): GAGVSQSPRYKVTKRGQDVALRCDPISGHVSLYWYRQALGQGPEFLTYFNYEAQQDKSGLPNDRFSAERPEGSISTLTIQRTEQRDSAMYRCASSSRGSTNEKLFFGSGTQLSVL.

The gene calls are TRBV11-2 and TRBJ2-1; D uncertain. In germline, CDR1 is SGHAT, CDR2 FQNNGV. V was shortened by 1 base and J by 9 bases, with 7 bases between the two germline ends. The CDR3 loop spans 12 amino acids. Written as DNA, the CDR3 is TGTGCCAGCAGCTTAGGAGGTACTGAGCAGTTCTTC. Its translation is CASSLGGTEQFF.

This chain connects TRBV4-1 to TRBJ2-2, with a tentative D call TRBD2 (6 bases). The V end was cut by 0 bases, the J end by 6 bases, with 11 bases between. Germline CDR1 reads MGHRA; CDR2 reads YSYEKL. The CDR3 is made up of 15 amino acids. The CDR3 DNA reads as TGCGCCAGCAGCCAAGAGGGGACTGTCGCCGGGGAGCTGTTTTTT. It is translated as CASSQEGTVAGELFF.

V usage is TRBV18 and J usage is TRBJ1-2; TRBD1 matches 10 bases. This CDR3 contains 17 residues. The ends lost 3 bases at V and 7 bases at J; junction bases unmatched: 14. The V gene's germline CDR1 is KGHSH and CDR2 LQKENI. CDR3 nucleotides: TGTGCCAGCTCACCGACCGGGACAGGGGATAATAAGGGTGGCTACACCTTC. Its translation: CASSPTGTGDNKGGYTF.

V and J are TRBV7-2 and TRBJ1-1; no definite D call. This CDR3 has 12 residues. The V gene lost 5 bases and the J gene lost 10 bases, with 14 bases spanning the gap. Germline V gene lookup returns CDR1 SGHTA and CDR2 FQGNSA. The CDR3 region is CASSLYPQIAFF. The CDR3, as DNA: TGTGCCAGCAGCCTATACCCTCAAATAGCTTTCTTT.

CDR3 region: CATSDYHRDRPPLHF. The CDR3 nucleotides are TGTGCCACCAGTGATTACCACAGGGACAGGCCACCCCTCCACTTT. This chain joins TRBV24-1 and TRBJ1-6, with 8 nucleotides matching TRBD1. The CDR3 contains 15 residues. Germline CDR1 and CDR2: KGHDR and SFDVKD. The J segment lost 11 bases and the V segment lost 2 bases, leaving 7 bases of the junction unmatched.

This clone appeared a single time. The V call is TRBV7-2, the J call TRBJ2-3; 9 bases are shared with TRBD2. Looked up from germline, CDR1 is SGHTA and CDR2 is FQGNSA. This CDR3 has 15 amino acids. J gave up 3 bases and V 5 bases, and 6 bases lay outside the gene matches. The CDR3, as DNA: TGTGCCAGCAGCGTCGGACTAGCGATGACAGATACGCAGTATTTT. The encoded protein is CASSVGLAMTDTQYF.